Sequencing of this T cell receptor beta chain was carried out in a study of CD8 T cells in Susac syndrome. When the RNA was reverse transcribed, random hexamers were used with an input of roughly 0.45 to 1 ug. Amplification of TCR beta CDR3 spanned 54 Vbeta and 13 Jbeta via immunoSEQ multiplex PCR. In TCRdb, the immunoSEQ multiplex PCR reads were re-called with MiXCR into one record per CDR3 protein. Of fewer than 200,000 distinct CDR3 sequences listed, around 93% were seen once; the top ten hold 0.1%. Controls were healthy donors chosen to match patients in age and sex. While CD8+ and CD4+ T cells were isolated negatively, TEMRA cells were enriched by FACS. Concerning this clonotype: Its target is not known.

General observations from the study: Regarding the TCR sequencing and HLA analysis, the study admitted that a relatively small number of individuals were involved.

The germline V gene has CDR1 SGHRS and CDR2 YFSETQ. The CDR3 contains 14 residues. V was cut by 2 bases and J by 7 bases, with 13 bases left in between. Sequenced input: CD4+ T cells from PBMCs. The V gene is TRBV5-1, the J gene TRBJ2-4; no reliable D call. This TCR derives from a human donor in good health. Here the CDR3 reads CASSLKEIPNIQYF. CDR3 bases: TGCGCCAGCAGCTTAAAGGAAATTCCGAACATTCAGTACTTC.